This T cell receptor (beta chain) was profiled in a study of blood T cell repertoires in COVID-19. Overall study: The United States, Italy and Spain supplied acute and convalescent COVID-19 samples. The cDNA or gDNA used as material had been derived from T cells, B-cell-depleted T cells, or PBMCs.

Authors' analysis steps: Amplification of reference gene primers was used by the study to estimate nucleated cell counts. TCRdb's copy holds only in-frame clones and misses some; the assay was immunoSEQ multiplex PCR. The V and J calls and clone size are taken from that table; D and trimming were inferred from the DNA. The sample shows 150,000 to 200,000 clones, about four fifths of them seen only once. Germline lookup yields CDR1 SGHRS and CDR2 YFSETQ. CDR3 length equals 15 residues. V gave up 3 bases and J gave up 1 base; unmatched junction bases: 4. The sequenced sample consisted of peripheral blood. The source is a man between 65 and 85 years old with active or convalescent COVID-19. V gene TRBV5-1 combines with J gene TRBJ1-1; TRBD1 matches 9 bases. CDR3 amino acids: CASSSAGQGNTEAFF. As DNA, the CDR3 is TGCGCCAGCAGCTCGGCGGGACAGGGGAACACTGAAGCTTTCTTT.